This T cell receptor beta chain is drawn from a study of blood T cell repertoires in COVID-19. There are 15 residues in the CDR3. Germline CDR1 SGHRS, CDR2 YFSETQ. Germline trimming cut 4 bases from V and 2 bases from J; bases unmatched to any gene: 6. Profiled with immunoSEQ multiplex PCR; TCRdb holds only in-frame clones, not every one. The data hold a few hundred thousand clones, with 85% observed a single time. This sequence joins TRBV5-1 and TRBJ2-3; 8 nucleotides agree with TRBD1. The sequencing input was peripheral blood. The receptor was isolated from a woman aged 18-29 years with acute or convalescent COVID-19. In DNA, the CDR3 is TGCGCCAGCAGCCCCGGACAGGGTGCCACAGATACGCAGTATTTT. It encodes CASSPGQGATDTQYF.